This T cell receptor beta chain was retrieved from a study of T cells in Graves' hyperthyroidism and ophthalmopathy. The V end was cut by 8 bases, the J end by 4 bases, with 9 bases between. CDR1 is MDHEN, CDR2 SYDVKM, per germline. The CDR3 totals 12 residues. RNA transcripts yielded amplified TCR beta CDR3 regions. HTBI primers were used for first-round RT-PCR of the TCR CDR3. TCRdb called the multiplex PCR reads again in MiXCR, with one record for every CDR3 protein. The profile covers around 690,000 distinct CDR3 sequences, with 15% to 20% appearing a single time and around a sixth taken by the ten largest. This clonotype was seen at least ten times.

The specimen was blood. The TCR was taken from a man aged 45 to 65 with Graves' hyperthyroidism. The chain carries TRBV28 and TRBJ2-1; D perhaps matches TRBD1 (6 bases). Here the CDR3 reads CASVGAYNEQFF. CDR3 coding DNA: TGTGCCAGCGTGGGGGCTTACAATGAGCAGTTCTTC.